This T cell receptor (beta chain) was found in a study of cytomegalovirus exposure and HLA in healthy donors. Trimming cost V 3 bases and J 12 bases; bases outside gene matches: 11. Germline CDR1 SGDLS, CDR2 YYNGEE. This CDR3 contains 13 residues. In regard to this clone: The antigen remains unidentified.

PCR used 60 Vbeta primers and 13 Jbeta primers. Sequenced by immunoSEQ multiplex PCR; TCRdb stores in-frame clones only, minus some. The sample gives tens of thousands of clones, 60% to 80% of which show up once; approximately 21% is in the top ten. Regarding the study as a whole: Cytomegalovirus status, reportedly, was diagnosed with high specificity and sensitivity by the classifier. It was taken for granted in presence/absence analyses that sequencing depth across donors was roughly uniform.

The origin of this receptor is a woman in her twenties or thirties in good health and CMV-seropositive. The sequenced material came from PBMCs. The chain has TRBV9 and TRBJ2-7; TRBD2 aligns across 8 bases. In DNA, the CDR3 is TGTGCCAGCAGCGCGACCGACAGCGGGAGTAGGTACTTC. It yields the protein CASSATDSGSRYF.